What follows describes a single TCR beta chain. The sample originates from a study of blood T cell repertoires in COVID-19. Study in general: PBMCs, B-cell-depleted T cells, or T cells provided the cDNA or gDNA that made up the material.

TCRdb keeps only in-frame clones here, not all; method: immunoSEQ multiplex PCR. The table has around 130,000 clones, around three quarters seen once; the top ten hold 10% to 11%. Germline CDR1 reads MNHEY; CDR2 reads SVGAGI. V gave up 6 bases and J gave up 4 bases; unmatched junction bases: 6. This CDR3 is 15 amino acids long. The sequence came from a human donor in a cohort sampled during active COVID-19. Sequenced input: peripheral blood. The chain joins TRBV6-5 to TRBJ1-2; 12 bases are a match to TRBD1. The CDR3 here is CASSTGQGASYGYTF. CDR3 nucleotides: TGTGCCAGCAGCACGGGACAGGGGGCTTCCTATGGCTACACCTTC.